The 29 T cell receptor beta chains given below trace back to one sample, sequenced in a study of beta chain features in type 1 diabetes. The entirety of the isolated RNA underwent reverse transcription, so expressed TCRB transcripts were sequenced. Clones were sequenced by immunoSEQ multiplex PCR, and TCRdb holds only the in-frame ones, with some missing. This table holds more than 350,000 clones, roughly 10% found once. The sequenced sample consisted of naive CD4+ T cells from blood. The source of these receptors is a woman between 18 and 29 years old in good health.

The chain recombines TRBV25-1 with TRBJ1-1; D gene ambiguous. Trimming took 1 base from V and 0 from J, leaving 6 bases between them. Per germline, CDR1 MGHDK and CDR2 SYGVNS. The CDR3 is 14 amino acids. CDR3 in amino acids: CASSESGMNTEAFF. In nucleotides, the CDR3 is TGTGCCAGCAGTGAATCCGGGATGAACACTGAAGCTTTCTTT.

This chain joins TRBV27 and TRBJ1-4; D not certain. This CDR3 has 13 amino acids. V was trimmed by 3 bases and J by 6 bases, leaving 8 bases between them. Per germline, CDR1 MNHEY and CDR2 SMNVEV (reference sequence). The CDR3 region is CASSFLGDEKLFF. The CDR3 DNA follows: TGTGCCAGCAGTTTTCTCGGGGATGAAAAACTGTTTTTT. Full variable domain (missing parts from reference TRBV27 and TRBJ1-4): EAQVTQNPRYLITVTGKKLTVTCSQNMNHEYMSWYRQDPGLGLRQIYYSMNVEVTDKGDVPEGYKVSRKEKRNFPLILESPSPNQTSLYFCASSFLGDEKLFFGSGTQLSVL.

This clone was detected only a few times. J is TRBJ1-5 and V is TRBV19; D remains ambiguous. V was trimmed by 6 bases and J by 0 bases, leaving 9 bases between them. Per germline, CDR1 LNHDA and CDR2 SQIVND (reference sequence). The CDR3 has 14 residues. CDR3 protein: CASRTRVSNQPQHF. The CDR3 DNA is TGTGCCAGTAGGACGAGAGTTAGCAATCAGCCCCAGCATTTT.

This clone was seen only a few times. The chain uses TRBV6-4 and TRBJ2-2; tentatively, D is TRBD2 (6 bases). This CDR3 is built from 14 residues. The germline V gene encodes CDR1 MRHNA and CDR2 SNTAGT. V was pared by 8 bases and J by 4 bases, with 14 bases between. The CDR3 reads CASARLEGTGELFF. As DNA, the CDR3 is TGTGCCAGCGCGCGACTAGAAGGCACCGGGGAGCTGTTTTTT.

This clone has only a few counts. The chain combines TRBV9 with TRBJ2-7; 7 nucleotides align to TRBD1. In germline, CDR1 is SGDLS, CDR2 YYNGEE. The V and J ends lost 3 bases and 6 bases, in that order; junction bases with no gene match: 12. The CDR3 is made up of 15 amino acids. The CDR3 DNA reads as TGTGCCAGCAGCGCCACCCCGCACAGGGGAAGCGAGCAGTACTTC. Translation: CASSATPHRGSEQYF.

This rearrangement joins TRBV7-2 to TRBJ2-7; unclear D gene. Between the trimmed V and J ends, which lost 5 bases and 1 base, there was a span of 6 bases. Per the germline V gene, CDR1 is SGHTA and CDR2 is FQGNSA. CDR3 length: 12 amino acids. CDR3 protein: CASSRLSYEQYF. The CDR3 DNA follows: TGTGCCAGCAGCCGATTGTCCTACGAGCAGTACTTC.

This clone was counted between two and nine times. This CDR3 reads CASSQPNEKLFF. The DNA of the CDR3 is TGTGCCAGCAGTCAGCCGAATGAAAAACTGTTTTTT. The J gene is TRBJ1-4, the V gene TRBV6-1; unclear D gene. Between the trimmed V and J ends, which lost 5 bases and 5 bases, there was a span of 6 bases. This CDR3 has 12 residues. Germline loops: CDR1 MNHNS, CDR2 SASEGT.

The genes are TRBV4-1 and TRBJ1-3; 8 bases line up with TRBD1. Germline CDR1 reads MGHRA; CDR2 reads YSYEKL. There are 18 residues in the CDR3. Trimming removed 5 bases from V and 5 bases from J; junction bases left unmatched: 17. DNA of the CDR3: TGCGCCAGCAGCAATCCTAGCAGGACAGGGAGAATTCGAAACACCATATATTTT. It encodes CASSNPSRTGRIRNTIYF.

This clone has more than one count but fewer than ten. CDR3 coding DNA: TGTGCCAGTTCTACTAGGTGGTCCTACAATGAGCAGTTCTTC. As protein: CASSTRWSYNEQFF. The chain combines TRBV19 with TRBJ2-1, with D possibly being TRBD2 (5 bases). V shed 8 bases and J shed 1 base, with 12 bases lying between them. Per the germline V gene, CDR1 is LNHDA and CDR2 is SQIVND (reference sequence). The CDR3 is made up of 14 amino acids.

This clone has a handful of counts. The genes are TRBV13 and TRBJ2-5; TRBD2 matches at 13 bases. The CDR3 is made up of 17 amino acids. CDR1 and CDR2 from the germline V gene are PRHDT and FYEKMQ (reference sequence). The V segment lost 9 bases and the J segment 1 base; nucleotides outside the gene matches: 11. The CDR3 nucleotides read TGTGCCAGTGGATGGACTAGCGGGGGTACGGGCCAAGAGACCCAGTACTTC. This encodes CASGWTSGGTGQETQYF.

This clone has a handful of counts. The V gene is TRBV7-2, the J gene TRBJ2-2; the match to TRBD1 covers 7 bases. Germline loops: CDR1 SGHTA, CDR2 FQGNSA. The CDR3 sequence is 17 residues long. With 2 bases clipped from V and 1 base from J, the junction kept 7 bases outside the gene matches. CDR3 bases: TGTGCCAGCAGCTTACACAGACAGGGCGGGAACACCGGGGAGCTGTTTTTT. Protein: CASSLHRQGGNTGELFF.

Note on this clone: The same CDR3 arises from other DNA sequences in this sample as well. This chain links TRBV25-1 with TRBJ2-7; D is undetermined. With 2 bases removed from V and 0 bases from J, the gap between germline ends came to 8 bases. The CDR3 extends over 14 amino acids. CDR1 is MGHDK, CDR2 SYGVNS, per germline. The CDR3 sequence is CASSEQESSYEQYF. In DNA, the CDR3 is TGTGCCAGCAGTGAACAGGAAAGCTCCTACGAGCAGTACTTC.

The J gene is TRBJ2-4, the V gene TRBV7-8; D possibly corresponds to TRBD2 (5 bases). Germline V gene lookup returns CDR1 SGHVS and CDR2 FQNEAQ. The CDR3 spans 16 residues. Between the trimmed V and J ends, which lost 1 base and 2 bases, there was a span of 12 bases. This chain's CDR3 is CASSLVAPGSKNIQYF. The CDR3 nucleotides are TGTGCCAGCAGCTTAGTTGCCCCGGGATCCAAAAACATTCAGTACTTC.

This rearrangement joins TRBV4-3 to TRBJ1-6; D not certain. The CDR3 length is 14 residues. Germline-derived CDR1 and CDR2 are LGHNA and YSLEER. V shed 0 bases and J shed 9 bases, with 9 bases lying between them. The CDR3 is CASSQDRVVSPLHF. CDR3 sequence (DNA): TGCGCCAGCAGCCAAGATCGGGTGGTTTCACCCCTCCACTTT.

Details on this clone: Other DNA variants within this sample encode the same CDR3. V is TRBV2 and J is TRBJ1-2; D is undetermined. Trimming shortened V by 4 bases and J by 4 bases, and 7 bases separated the two germline ends. CDR1 and CDR2 from the germline V gene are SNHLY and FYNNEI. There are 12 residues in the CDR3. Here the CDR3 DNA reads TGTGCCAGCAGTGGACGGGGCTATGGCTACACCTTC. Translated, it gives CASSGRGYGYTF.

The table lists this clone with a few counts. The J gene is TRBJ2-7, the V gene TRBV4-2, with TRBD2 as a possible D gene (5 bases). Germline V CDR1 and CDR2: LGHNA, YNFKEQ. V lost 1 base, J lost 3 bases, and 13 bases lay in between. The CDR3 loop spans 15 amino acids. This CDR3 is CASSQVSSSGYEQYF. The DNA for the CDR3 is TGTGCCAGCAGCCAAGTCAGTTCCAGCGGCTACGAGCAGTACTTC.

This clone was seen a handful of times. The gene calls are TRBV13 and TRBJ1-6; 9 nucleotides align to TRBD1. Trimming at V came to 6 bases and at J to 9 bases, leaving 12 bases not matched to a gene. The CDR3 loop spans 16 amino acids. CDR1 is PRHDT, CDR2 FYEKMQ, per germline (reference sequence). CDR3 DNA: TGTGCCAGCAGTCACAGGGGGCTGGGGAAGGCTTCACCCCTCCACTTT. Translated: CASSHRGLGKASPLHF.

The chain carries TRBV6-6 and TRBJ2-1, with 7 bases that match TRBD1. The CDR3 spans 15 residues. Germline CDR1 and CDR2: MNHNY and SVGAGI (reference sequence). V shed 2 bases, J shed 4 bases, and the junction held 5 bases outside the gene matches. The CDR3 spells CASSYADRSYNEQFF. Here the CDR3 DNA reads TGTGCCAGCAGTTACGCGGACAGGTCGTACAATGAGCAGTTCTTC.

The V and J genes are TRBV6-5 and TRBJ2-7; D is tentatively TRBD1 or TRBD2 (5 bases each). This CDR3 comprises 13 residues. Germline loops: CDR1 MNHEY, CDR2 SVGAGI. V lost 6 bases to trimming and J lost 0 bases, with 9 bases between them. The CDR3 DNA reads as TGTGCCAGCAGGAAGGGGAGCTCCTACGAGCAGTACTTC. Encoded protein: CASRKGSSYEQYF.

This CDR3 reads CASSLWSGSGGYWNEQYF. CDR3 nucleotides: TGTGCCAGCAGCTTGTGGTCGGGATCAGGGGGTTATTGGAACGAGCAGTACTTC. The chain employs TRBV5-4 and TRBJ2-7; 7 bases are shared with TRBD1. V was clipped by 1 base and J by 5 bases; unmatched bases: 18. This CDR3 has 18 residues. Germline CDR1 SGHNT, CDR2 YYREEE (reference sequence).

This clone was seen only a few times. The rearrangement uses TRBV18 and TRBJ2-5; 8 nucleotides align to TRBD2. Trimming at V came to 4 bases and at J to 3 bases, leaving 4 bases not matched to a gene. The germline V gene encodes CDR1 KGHSH and CDR2 LQKENI. This CDR3 is 14 amino acids long. Here the CDR3 reads CASSLAGSKETQYF. DNA for the CDR3: TGTGCCAGCTCACTAGCGGGGTCCAAAGAGACCCAGTACTTC. Full variable domain (outside the CDR3, taken from reference TRBV18 and TRBJ2-5): NAGVMQNPRHLVRRRGQEARLRCSPMKGHSHVYWYRQLPEEGLKFMVYLQKENIIDESGMPKERFSAEFPKEGPSILRIQQVVRGDSAAYFCASSLAGSKETQYFGPGTRLLVL.

A few counts support this clone. This chain connects TRBV30 to TRBJ2-7, with 7 bases that match TRBD1. Germline V gene data show CDR1 as GTSNPN and CDR2 as SVGIG (reference sequence). This CDR3 has 12 amino acids. Trimming removed 4 bases from V and 3 bases from J; junction bases left unmatched: 3. CDR3 amino acids: CAWNRGLYEQYF. As DNA, the CDR3 is TGTGCCTGGAACAGGGGCCTCTACGAGCAGTACTTC.

V is TRBV5-1 and J is TRBJ2-2; 8 bases fit TRBD1. J was trimmed by 5 bases and V by 5 bases; bases with no gene match: 11. CDR3 size: 16 residues. Germline-derived CDR1 and CDR2 are SGHRS and YFSETQ. The CDR3 is CASRKAGQGMTGELFF. The CDR3 coding sequence is TGCGCCAGCAGGAAAGCCGGACAGGGTATGACCGGGGAGCTGTTTTTT.

The gene calls are TRBV18 and TRBJ2-5; tentatively, D is TRBD1 or TRBD2 (5 bases each). The CDR3 length is 15 residues. With 5 bases removed from V and 5 bases from J, the gap between germline ends came to 18 bases. Germline V CDR1 and CDR2: KGHSH, LQKENI. CDR3 region: CASSSPGAVAETQYF. CDR3 in DNA: TGTGCCAGCTCATCGCCCGGGGCGGTGGCGGAGACCCAGTACTTC. Full variable domain (missing parts from reference TRBV18 and TRBJ2-5): NAGVMQNPRHLVRRRGQEARLRCSPMKGHSHVYWYRQLPEEGLKFMVYLQKENIIDESGMPKERFSAEFPKEGPSILRIQQVVRGDSAAYFCASSSPGAVAETQYFGPGTRLLVL.

This clone was seen a handful of times. The CDR3 bases are TGTGCCAGCAGTGTACGCCGGGGAACCGATACGCAGTATTTT. It is translated as CASSVRRGTDTQYF. The chain recombines TRBV2 with TRBJ2-3; the D gene is possibly TRBD2 (5 bases). This CDR3 comprises 14 residues. CDR1 is SNHLY, CDR2 FYNNEI, per germline. The V and J ends lost 4 bases and 6 bases respectively, with 14 bases between them.

This clone has more than one count but fewer than ten. This chain connects TRBV9 to TRBJ2-5; 7 bases map to TRBD1. V lost 5 bases and J lost 4; bases outside the gene matches: 14. The CDR3 runs 16 residues. Germline V lookup: CDR1 SGDLS, CDR2 YYNGEE. CDR3 amino acids: CASSEMSRQGRETQYF. CDR3 nucleotides: TGTGCCAGCAGTGAGATGAGTCGACAGGGACGAGAGACCCAGTACTTC.

This clone came up a few times. This chain uses TRBV5-4 with TRBJ2-3; 11 bases are shared with TRBD2. Trimming at V came to 3 bases and at J to 2 bases, leaving 5 bases not matched to a gene. Looked up from germline, CDR1 is SGHNT and CDR2 is YYREEE (reference sequence). The CDR3 sequence is 16 residues long. The DNA for the CDR3 is TGTGCCAGCAGCTCCGGGACTAGCGGTTACACAGATACGCAGTATTTT. Encoded protein: CASSSGTSGYTDTQYF. Combining the CDR3 with reference TRBV5-4 and TRBJ2-3 gives the whole variable domain ETGVTQSPTHLIKTRGQQVTLRCSSQSGHNTVSWYQQALGQGPQFIFQYYREEENGRGNFPPRFSGLQFPNYSSELNVNALELDDSALYLCASSSGTSGYTDTQYFGPGTRLTVL.

The V gene is TRBV15, the J gene TRBJ2-1; 10 bases fit TRBD1. The ends lost 0 bases at V and 9 bases at J; junction bases unmatched: 11. There are 17 residues in the CDR3. The germline V gene encodes CDR1 LNHNV and CDR2 YYDKDF (reference sequence). The DNA for the CDR3 is TGTGCCACCAGCAGAGATTTGGTCCGGGACAGGGGCTCTGAGCAGTTCTTC. It specifies CATSRDLVRDRGSEQFF.

The chain employs TRBV5-4 and TRBJ1-3, with D maybe TRBD1 (6 bases). Trimming cost V 4 bases and J 0 bases, with 14 bases left between them. Germline CDR1 is SGHNT and CDR2 is YYREEE (reference sequence). The CDR3 is made up of 16 amino acids. Written as DNA, the CDR3 is TGTGCCAGCAGCGTACCGACAGGCCCCTCTGGAAACACCATATATTTT. Amino acid sequence: CASSVPTGPSGNTIYF.